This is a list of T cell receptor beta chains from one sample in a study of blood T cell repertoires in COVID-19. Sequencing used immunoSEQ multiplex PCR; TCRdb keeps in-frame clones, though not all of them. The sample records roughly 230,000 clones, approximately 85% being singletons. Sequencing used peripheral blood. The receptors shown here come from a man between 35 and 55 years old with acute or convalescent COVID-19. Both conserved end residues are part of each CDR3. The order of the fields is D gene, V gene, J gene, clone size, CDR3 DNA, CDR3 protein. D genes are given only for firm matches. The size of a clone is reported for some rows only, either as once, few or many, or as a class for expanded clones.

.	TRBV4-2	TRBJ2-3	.	TGTGCCAGCAGCCAAGACGGATCGGGGAGCACAGATACGCAGTATTTT	CASSQDGSGSTDTQYF
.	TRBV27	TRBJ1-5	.	TGTGCCAGCAGTTTAAATTACAGGGGCAATCAGCCCCAGCATTTT	CASSLNYRGNQPQHF
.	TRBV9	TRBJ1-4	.	TGTGCCAGCAGCGGAGGTAGCGGGTGGGAAAAACTGTTTTTT	CASSGGSGWEKLFF
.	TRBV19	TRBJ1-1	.	TGTGCCAGTAGTATCCCAGGGGTGAACACTGAAGCTTTCTTT	CASSIPGVNTEAFF
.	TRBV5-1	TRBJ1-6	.	TGCGCCAGCAGTCCCGGGGGAGACAATTCACCCCTCCACTTT	CASSPGGDNSPLHF
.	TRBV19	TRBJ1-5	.	TGTGCCAGTAGTATAGACCAGGTTAGCAATCAGCCCCAGCATTTT	CASSIDQVSNQPQHF
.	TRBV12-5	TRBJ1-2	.	TGTGCTAGTGGTTATCTTAACTATGGCTACACCTTC	CASGYLNYGYTF
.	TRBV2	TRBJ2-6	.	TGTGCCAGCAGTGGACTCTCTGGGGCCAACGTCCTGACTTTC	CASSGLSGANVLTF
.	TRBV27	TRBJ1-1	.	TGTGCCAGCAGGTCAGCCGCAGTCGGGAGCACTGAAGCTTTCTTT	CASRSAAVGSTEAFF
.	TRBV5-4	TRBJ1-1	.	TGTGCCAGCAGCCGGGGGGGCGCAAACACTGAAGCTTTCTTT	CASSRGGANTEAFF
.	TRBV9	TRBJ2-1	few	TGTGCCAGCAGCGTAGGAGACTATCACGATGAGCAGTTCTTC	CASSVGDYHDEQFF
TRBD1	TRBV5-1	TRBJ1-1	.	TGCGCCAGCAGCTTGGACGGACAGGGGGTCACTGAAGCTTTCTTT	CASSLDGQGVTEAFF
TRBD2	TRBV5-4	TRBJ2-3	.	TGTGCCAGCAGCTTTAGCGGGTCTCGCACAGATACGCAGTATTTT	CASSFSGSRTDTQYF
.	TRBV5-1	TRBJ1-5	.	TGCGCCAGCAGCTCTCGACAGGCGGATGATAGCAATCAGCCCCAGCATTTT	CASSSRQADDSNQPQHF
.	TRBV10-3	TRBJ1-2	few	TGTGCCATCAGTGAGACAGGGATGGTCGGCTACACCTTC	CAISETGMVGYTF
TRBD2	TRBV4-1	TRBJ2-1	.	TGCGCCAGCAGCCGGGGACTAGCGGGGTCATACAATGAGCAGTTCTTC	CASSRGLAGSYNEQFF
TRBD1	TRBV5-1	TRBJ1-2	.	TGCGCCAGCAGCGCCGGGACAGGGGGCCGGATTGATGGCTACACCTTC	CASSAGTGGRIDGYTF
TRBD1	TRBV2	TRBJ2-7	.	TGTGCCAGCTGGGACAGGGTTTACGAGCAGTACTTC	CASWDRVYEQYF
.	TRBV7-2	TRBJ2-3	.	TGTGCCAGCAGCTCGGGGGGCGATACGCAGTATTTT	CASSSGGDTQYF
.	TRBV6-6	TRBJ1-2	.	TGTGCCAGCAGTTACTCGATTCAGAACGGCTACACCTTC	CASSYSIQNGYTF
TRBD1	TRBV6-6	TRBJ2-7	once	TGTGCCACAGGAAGACAGGGGCCCTACGAGCAGTACTTC	CATGRQGPYEQYF
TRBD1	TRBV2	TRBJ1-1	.	TGTGCCAGCAGTGAACCGACAGGGGAAGTAGCTTTCTTT	CASSEPTGEVAFF